One sample yielded the 10 T cell receptor beta chains listed below, sequenced in a study of blood T cell repertoires in COVID-19. The protocol was immunoSEQ multiplex PCR, while the TCRdb copy is restricted to in-frame clones and leaves out a portion. In the table there are some 46,000 clones, 83% of which are singletons. Sequenced input: peripheral blood. The origin of the receptors is an elderly woman with acute or convalescent COVID-19.

The rearrangement uses TRBV9 and TRBJ1-5, with D possibly TRBD1 on 6 matching bases. The CDR3 is 15 amino acids. Germline loops: CDR1 SGDLS, CDR2 YYNGEE. Trimming removed 2 bases from V and 3 bases from J, with 12 bases in between. In nucleotides, the CDR3 is TGTGCCAGCAGCGTGGGGGGGCAGCCCAATCAGCCCCAGCATTTT. Translating it yields CASSVGGQPNQPQHF. Full variable domain (remainder filled in from reference TRBV9 and TRBJ1-5): DSGVTQTPKHLITATGQRVTLRCSPRSGDLSVYWYQQSLDQGLQFLIQYYNGEERAKGNILERFSAQQFPDLHSELNLSSLELGDSALYFCASSVGGQPNQPQHFGDGTRLSIL.

The J gene is TRBJ2-7, the V gene TRBV6-5, with 7 bases matching TRBD1. Trimming took 6 bases from V and 7 from J; bases not matched to a gene: 9. Germline V gene sequence: CDR1 MNHEY, CDR2 SVGAGI. The CDR3 spans 13 residues. The CDR3 loop is CASRQQGRYEQYF. The CDR3 coding sequence is TGTGCCAGCAGGCAACAGGGGCGGTATGAGCAGTACTTC.

The chain links TRBV6-5 to TRBJ1-2; TRBD1 agrees at 8 bases. V lost 4 bases and J lost 1; bases outside the gene matches: 2. This CDR3 is built from 14 residues. From germline, CDR1 is MNHEY and CDR2 SVGAGI. CDR3 protein: CASSWTGRNYGYTF. The CDR3 region has the DNA TGTGCCAGCAGTTGGACAGGGCGTAACTATGGCTACACCTTC.

The genes are TRBV29-1 and TRBJ1-4; 8 bases map to TRBD1. The ends lost 4 bases at V and 3 bases at J; junction bases unmatched: 7. CDR3 length: 15 amino acids. CDR1 and CDR2 from the germline V gene are SQVTM and ANQGSEA. CDR3: CSVVGDRTSNEKLFF. CDR3 in DNA: TGCAGCGTTGTGGGGGACAGGACTTCTAATGAAAAACTGTTTTTT. Combining the CDR3 with reference TRBV29-1 and TRBJ1-4 gives the whole variable domain SAVISQKPSRDICQRGTSLTIQCQVDSQVTMMFWYRQQPGQSLTLIATANQGSEATYESGFVIDKFPISRPNLTFSTLTVSNMSPEDSSIYLCSVVGDRTSNEKLFFGSGTQLSVL.

This sequence joins TRBV5-5 and TRBJ2-6; D is perhaps TRBD1 (6 bases). Looked up from germline, CDR1 is SGHKS and CDR2 is YYEKEE (reference sequence). Deletions cut 4 bases from V and 1 base from J, with 12 bases between. This CDR3 is 16 amino acids long. Here the CDR3 DNA reads TGTGCCAGCAGCGTAAACAGGGTTTCTGGGGCCAACGTCCTGACTTTC. Its protein product is CASSVNRVSGANVLTF.

The J gene is TRBJ2-5, the V gene TRBV12-5; D is possibly TRBD1 (5 bases). The V gene's germline CDR1 is LGHNT and CDR2 FRNRAP. V dropped 5 bases and J dropped 4 bases, with 11 bases sitting between them. The CDR3 loop spans 13 amino acids. The CDR3, as DNA: TGTGCTAGTGGTATATCAGGGCGAGAGACCCAGTACTTC. Residues: CASGISGRETQYF.

This clone was detected a few times. The rearrangement links TRBV19 to TRBJ1-4, with 8 bases lining up with TRBD1. The V segment lost 0 bases and the J segment 7 bases; nucleotides outside the gene matches: 7. The CDR3 length is 16 residues. Germline CDR1 is LNHDA and CDR2 is SQIVND (reference sequence). The CDR3 region has the DNA TGTGCCAGTAGTATAGATGGTCCAGGGGGCCTTGAAAAACTGTTTTTT. Amino acids: CASSIDGPGGLEKLFF.

This rearrangement joins TRBV5-1 to TRBJ2-5, with 10 bases fitting TRBD2. The CDR3 spans 13 residues. The junction had 2 bases not matched to a gene; V was cut back by 5 bases and J by 4 bases. Germline V gene sequence: CDR1 SGHRS, CDR2 YFSETQ. Here the CDR3 reads CASRSGGVETQYF. The DNA for the CDR3 is TGCGCCAGCAGGAGCGGGGGGGTAGAGACCCAGTACTTC.

This chain connects TRBV5-1 to TRBJ2-1; 16 nucleotides align to TRBD2. V lost 3 bases, J lost 7 bases, and 7 bases stayed unmatched. The CDR3 sequence is 17 residues long. Germline CDR1 reads SGHRS; CDR2 reads YFSETQ. The CDR3 DNA reads as TGCGCCAGCAGCTCCACCGGGACTAGCGGGGGGGGGAATGAGCAGTTCTTC. Its protein is CASSSTGTSGGGNEQFF.

In its sample, this clone was seen once. This chain joins TRBV11-2 and TRBJ2-7; D perhaps matches TRBD1 (6 bases). The germline V gene encodes CDR1 SGHAT and CDR2 FQNNGV. V shed 1 base and J shed 1 base, with 11 bases lying between them. This CDR3 is 15 amino acids long. CDR3 in amino acids: CASSLAQGSSYEQYF. In DNA, the CDR3 is TGTGCCAGCAGCTTAGCACAGGGCTCATCCTACGAGCAGTACTTC. Full variable domain (rest looked up from reference TRBV11-2 and TRBJ2-7): EAGVAQSPRYKIIEKRQSVAFWCNPISGHATLYWYQQILGQGPKLLIQFQNNGVVDDSQLPKDRFSAERLKGVDSTLKIQPAKLEDSAVYLCASSLAQGSSYEQYFGPGTRLTVT.